The sequence of this T cell receptor beta chain was determined in a study of T-cell memory formation after mild COVID-19. Broader study findings: Whereas later expanders leaned CD4+, clones contracting day 15 to 85 showed a balanced CD4/CD8 makeup.

Comment on this clonotype: No antigen is known for it.

TCRdb reanalysed the 5' RACE reads using MiXCR and keeps one entry per CDR3 protein. The data hold approximately 400,000 distinct CDR3 sequences, with 20% to 25% observed a single time. Sequenced sample: PBMCs or a T cell subset sorted from them (not recorded which). The TCR originated in an adult woman who had mild COVID-19 (a few samples of this study predate the infection). Cell type and time point are not known.

The CDR3: CASSFLQGAVGELFF. CDR3 DNA sequence: TGTGCCAGCAGTTTTCTCCAGGGGGCGGTCGGGGAGCTGTTTTTT. V gene TRBV5-5 combines with J gene TRBJ2-2; TRBD1 matches 8 bases. From germline, CDR1 is SGHKS and CDR2 YYEKEE (reference sequence). V dropped 5 bases and J dropped 7; count of bases not matched to a gene: 10. The CDR3 consists of 15 residues.